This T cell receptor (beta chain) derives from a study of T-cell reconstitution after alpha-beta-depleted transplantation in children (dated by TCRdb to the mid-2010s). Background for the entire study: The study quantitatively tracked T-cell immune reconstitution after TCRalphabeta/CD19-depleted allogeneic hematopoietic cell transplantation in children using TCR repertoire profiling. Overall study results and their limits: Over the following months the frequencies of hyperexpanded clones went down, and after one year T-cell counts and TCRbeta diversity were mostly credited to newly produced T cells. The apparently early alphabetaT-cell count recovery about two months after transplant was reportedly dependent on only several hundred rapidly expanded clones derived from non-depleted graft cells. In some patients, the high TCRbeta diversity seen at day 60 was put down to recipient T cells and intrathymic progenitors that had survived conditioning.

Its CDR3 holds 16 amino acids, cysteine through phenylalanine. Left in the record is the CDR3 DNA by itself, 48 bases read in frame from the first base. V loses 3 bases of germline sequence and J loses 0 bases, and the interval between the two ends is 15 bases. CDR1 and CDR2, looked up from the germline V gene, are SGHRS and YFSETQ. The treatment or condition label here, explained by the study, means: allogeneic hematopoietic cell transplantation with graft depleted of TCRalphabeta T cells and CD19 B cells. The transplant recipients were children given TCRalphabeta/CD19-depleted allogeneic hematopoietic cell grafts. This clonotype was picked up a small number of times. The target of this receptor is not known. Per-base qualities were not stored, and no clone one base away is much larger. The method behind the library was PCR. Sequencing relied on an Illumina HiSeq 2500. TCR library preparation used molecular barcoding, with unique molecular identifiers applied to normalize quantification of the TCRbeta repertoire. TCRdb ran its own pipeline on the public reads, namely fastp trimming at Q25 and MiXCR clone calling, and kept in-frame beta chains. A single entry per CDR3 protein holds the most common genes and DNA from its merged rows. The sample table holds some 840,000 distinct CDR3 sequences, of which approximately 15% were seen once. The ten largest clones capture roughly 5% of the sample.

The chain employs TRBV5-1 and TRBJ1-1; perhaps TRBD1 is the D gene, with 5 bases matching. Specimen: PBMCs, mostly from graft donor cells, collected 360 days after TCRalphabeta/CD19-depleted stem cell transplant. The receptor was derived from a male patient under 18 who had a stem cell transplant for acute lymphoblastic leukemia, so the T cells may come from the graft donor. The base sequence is TGCGCCAGCAGCTGGCCACAGGCGGGGGTGAACACTGAAGCTTTCTTT. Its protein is CASSWPQAGVNTEAFF. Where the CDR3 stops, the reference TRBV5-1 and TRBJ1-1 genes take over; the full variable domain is KAGVTQTPRYLIKTRGQQVTLSCSPISGHRSVSWYQQTPGQGLQFLFEYFSETQRNKGNFPGRFSGRQFSNSRSEMNVSTLELGDSALYLCASSWPQAGVNTEAFFGQGTRLTVV.